The 10 T cell receptor beta chains in this list originate from one sample, sequenced in a study of PD-1 blockade in classical Hodgkin lymphoma. The assay was immunoSEQ multiplex PCR, and TCRdb's table has in-frame clones only and misses some. This sample carries about 96,000 clones, 93% of them seen once, and the ten largest clones take approximately 2%. Indicated time point: cycle 4 day 1 (C4D1), after about 6 weeks of nivolumab. Relapse after autologous stem cell transplantation occurred in every patient, and brentuximab vedotin exposure varied. Sequences were derived from peripheral blood mononuclear cells (PBMCs), sampled before the fourth cycle of nivolumab. The receptors stem from a human donor with classical Hodgkin lymphoma.

This clone showed up just a few times. J is TRBJ2-7 and V is TRBV6-6; no reliable D call. The ends were cut back, 8 bases at V and 1 base at J, with 6 bases in the middle. The CDR3 runs to 11 residues. The V gene's germline CDR1 is MNHNY and CDR2 SVGAGI (reference sequence). As DNA, the CDR3 is TGTGCCAGCGGCCGTTCCTACGAGCAGTACTTC. It translates to CASGRSYEQYF.

The chain joins TRBV28 to TRBJ2-7; weak D call: TRBD2 (7 bases). Trimming removed 5 bases from V and 4 bases from J, with 21 bases in between. The germline V gene encodes CDR1 MDHEN and CDR2 SYDVKM. This CDR3 contains 16 residues. CDR3 nucleotide sequence: TGTGCCAGCAGTACGCGAAACAGGGTGGGAGGGTACGAGCAGTACTTC. This gives the protein CASSTRNRVGGYEQYF.

V usage is TRBV19 and J usage is TRBJ2-7; D might be TRBD1 (6 bases). Looked up from germline, CDR1 is LNHDA and CDR2 is SQIVND (reference sequence). V dropped 3 bases and J dropped 2 bases, with 8 bases sitting between them. The CDR3 loop spans 13 amino acids. CDR3 in DNA: TGTGCCAGTAGTATTGGGGACACCTACGAGCAGTACTTC. This gives the protein CASSIGDTYEQYF.

As concerns this clone: Relative to the germline gene, one junction end is altered; a read error may explain this. V is TRBV28 and J is TRBJ2-1; no reliable D call. Germline V CDR1 and CDR2: MDHEN, SYDVKM. The CDR3 is 15 residues long. In DNA, the CDR3 is TGTGCCAGCATCCCTTCGATCGGCTCCGACAATGAGCAGTTCTTC. As protein: CASIPSIGSDNEQFF.

V usage is TRBV5-1 and J usage is TRBJ1-1; D is ambiguous. CDR3 length equals 12 residues. CDR1 and CDR2 (germline): SGHRS, YFSETQ. With 1 base removed from V and 5 bases from J, the gap between germline ends came to 6 bases. The CDR3 DNA reads TGCGCCAGCAGCTTGACATCGACTGAAGCTTTCTTT. Translating gives CASSLTSTEAFF.

V and J are TRBV2 and TRBJ1-1; D not certain. CDR1 is SNHLY, CDR2 FYNNEI, per germline. The CDR3 consists of 21 residues. The V and J ends lost 1 base and 1 base respectively, with 28 bases between them. As DNA, the CDR3 is TGTGCCAGCAGTGAAGTTAGGAGGCTCTGGGCCCACAAGAGGGAGAACACTGAAGCTTTCTTT. Its protein is CASSEVRRLWAHKRENTEAFF.

This clone was counted a few times. The J gene is TRBJ2-7, the V gene TRBV5-1; 10 bases line up with TRBD2. The CDR3 covers 15 residues. Germline lookup yields CDR1 SGHRS and CDR2 YFSETQ. V lost 3 bases, J lost 4 bases, and 7 bases stayed unmatched. CDR3 nucleotide sequence: TGCGCCAGCAGCTCCTTCGAGCGGGAGGGTTACGAGCAGTACTTC. Translated: CASSSFEREGYEQYF.

V is TRBV27 and J is TRBJ1-2; 9 bases fit TRBD1. CDR1 and CDR2 from the germline V gene are MNHEY and SMNVEV (reference sequence). J lost 8 bases, V lost 7 bases, and 8 bases had no gene match. There are 13 residues in the CDR3. The CDR3 DNA reads TGTGCCAGCAAGGAACAGGGGGCTCGGGGCTACACCTTC. Translating it yields CASKEQGARGYTF.

This chain connects TRBV11-3 to TRBJ1-1, with D maybe TRBD1 (6 bases). CDR3 size: 15 residues. From germline, CDR1 is SGHNT and CDR2 YENEEA. The ends were cut back, 1 base at V and 1 base at J, with 10 bases in the middle. CDR3 bases: TGTGCCAGCAGCTTAGGGACGGACAGGAACACTGAAGCTTTCTTT. Residues: CASSLGTDRNTEAFF.

The chain couples TRBV7-2 to TRBJ2-7; TRBD2 matches at 7 bases. CDR1 SGHTA and CDR2 FQGNSA come from the germline V gene. CDR3 length: 17 residues. J was trimmed by 0 bases and V by 5 bases; bases with no gene match: 13. The CDR3 is CASSLSNSRGGSYEQYF. In DNA, the CDR3 is TGTGCCAGCAGCCTGAGTAATTCTCGCGGGGGCTCCTACGAGCAGTACTTC.